This T cell receptor (beta chain) derives from a study of cytomegalovirus exposure and HLA in healthy donors. Overall study context: A prior study identified some 100 million unique TCR beta sequences from some 200 million T cells.

Primers: 60 Vbeta forward and 13 Jbeta reverse. Some clones are missing from TCRdb's copy, which holds only in-frame ones; the method was immunoSEQ multiplex PCR. The data contain 200,000 to 250,000 clones, more than 60% of them singletons. Sequencing input: PBMCs. The TCR originated in a woman aged 55-75 years in good health and CMV-seropositive.

CDR3 amino acids: CASSEYWRVTEAFF. The DNA for the CDR3 is TGTGCCAGCAGTGAATATTGGAGGGTCACTGAAGCTTTCTTT. The rearrangement links TRBV6-1 to TRBJ1-1; D is ambiguous. V was trimmed by 2 bases and J by 4 bases, leaving 11 bases between them. Germline CDR1 MNHNS, CDR2 SASEGT. The CDR3 covers 14 residues.